This TCR beta chain was sequenced for a study of blood T cell repertoires in COVID-19. Study context: From the United States, Italy and Spain came samples of acute and convalescent COVID-19. Nucleic acid was either cDNA or gDNA, and it came from T cells, B-cell-depleted T cells, or PBMCs.

Per the original data handling: Amplification from reference gene primers served as the basis for estimated nucleated cell counts. The data were produced by immunoSEQ multiplex PCR, yet TCRdb's version contains in-frame clones alone and is incomplete. V and J calls and clone size follow that table, whereas D and trimming were derived from the DNA. The sample yields approximately 140,000 clones, around four fifths seen once. This CDR3 comprises 15 residues. Losses at the gene ends were 3 bases for V and 8 bases for J; bases not matched to a gene: 9. CDR1 and CDR2 (germline): LGHDT, YNNKEL (reference sequence).

The chain uses TRBV3-1 (or the pseudogene TRBV3-2) and TRBJ1-4; 7 bases line up with TRBD1. The TCR comes from a woman aged 40 to 49 with active or convalescent COVID-19. What was sequenced was peripheral blood. CDR3 sequence: CASSQWHQGGEKLFF. CDR3 bases: TGTGCCAGCAGCCAGTGGCATCAAGGGGGCGAAAAACTGTTTTTT.